This TCR beta chain was sequenced during a study of blood T cell repertoires in COVID-19. Study context: Collection of acute and convalescent COVID-19 samples took place in the United States, Italy and Spain.

In the authors' methods: Estimates of nucleated cell counts were drawn from the amplification of reference gene primers. The table came from immunoSEQ multiplex PCR; TCRdb's copy has only in-frame clones and leaves some out. V and J calls plus clone size are reproduced from that table; the DNA served to infer D and trimming. The table includes some 120,000 clones, 75% to 85% detected once. The specimen sequenced was peripheral blood. This receptor was taken from a man in his sixties or seventies with acute or convalescent COVID-19.

In DNA, the CDR3 is TGTGCCAGCAGCGCTAGTCGACAGGGCCTCCAAAGCAATCAGCCCCAGCATTTT. It codes for CASSASRQGLQSNQPQHF. The gene calls are TRBV7-9 and TRBJ1-5; TRBD1 aligns across 7 bases. Germline assignment: CDR1 SEHNR and CDR2 FQNEAQ (reference sequence). The CDR3 totals 18 residues. V dropped 5 bases and J dropped 1; count of bases not matched to a gene: 14. Drawing the rest from reference TRBV7-9 and TRBJ1-5, the complete variable domain is DTGVSQNPRHKITKRGQNVTFRCDPISEHNRLYWYRQTLGQGPEFLTYFQNEAQLEKSRLLSDRFSAERPKGSFSTLEIQRTEQGDSAMYLCASSASRQGLQSNQPQHFGDGTRLSIL.